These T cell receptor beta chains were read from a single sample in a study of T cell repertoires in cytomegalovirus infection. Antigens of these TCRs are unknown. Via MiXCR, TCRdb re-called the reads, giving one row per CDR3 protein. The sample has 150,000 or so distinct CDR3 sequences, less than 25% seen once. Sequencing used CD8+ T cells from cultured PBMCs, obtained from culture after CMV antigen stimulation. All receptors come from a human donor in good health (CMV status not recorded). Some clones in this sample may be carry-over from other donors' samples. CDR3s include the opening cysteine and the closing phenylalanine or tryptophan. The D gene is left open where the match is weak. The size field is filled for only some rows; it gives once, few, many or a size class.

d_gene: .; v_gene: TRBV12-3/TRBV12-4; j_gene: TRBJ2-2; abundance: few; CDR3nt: TGTGCCAGCAGTGATCGATTGGGGGGGCCTAGCACCGGGGAGCTGTTTTTT; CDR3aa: CASSDRLGGPSTGELFF
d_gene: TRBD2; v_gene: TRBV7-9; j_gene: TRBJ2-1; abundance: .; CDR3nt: TGTGCCAGCAGCTTAGGTTCCAGCGGGACCTCCTACAATGAGCAGTTCTTC; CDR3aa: CASSLGSSGTSYNEQFF
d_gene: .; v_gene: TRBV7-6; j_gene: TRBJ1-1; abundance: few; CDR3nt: TGTGCCAGCAGCCACGGGGAGGACACTGAAGCTTTCTTT; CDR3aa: CASSHGEDTEAFF
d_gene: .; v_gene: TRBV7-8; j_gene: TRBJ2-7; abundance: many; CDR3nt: TGTGCCAGCAGCTCTACAGAATCTTACGAGCAGTACTTC; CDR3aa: CASSSTESYEQYF
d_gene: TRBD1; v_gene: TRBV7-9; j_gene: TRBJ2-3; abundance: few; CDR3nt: TGTGCCAGCAGCCCGACAGGGGGCACAGATACGCAGTATTTT; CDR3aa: CASSPTGGTDTQYF
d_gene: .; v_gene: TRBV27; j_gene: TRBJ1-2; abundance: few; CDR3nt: TGTGCCAGCAGTTTATCCGGAGGGGGCTATGGCTACACCTTC; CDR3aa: CASSLSGGGYGYTF
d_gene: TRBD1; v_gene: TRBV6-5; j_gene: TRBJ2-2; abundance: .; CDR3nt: TGTGCCAGCAGCCCGGGACAGGGGACCTCGGGCACCGGGGAGCTGTTTTTT; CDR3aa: CASSPGQGTSGTGELFF
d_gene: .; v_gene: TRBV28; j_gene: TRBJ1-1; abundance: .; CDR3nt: TGTGCCAGTACCCTAGGGAACACTGAAGCTTTCTTT; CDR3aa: CASTLGNTEAFF
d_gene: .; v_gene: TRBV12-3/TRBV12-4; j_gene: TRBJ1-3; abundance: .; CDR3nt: TGTGCCAGCAGCCTTCATCCGGGGGGCACCATATATTTT; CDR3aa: CASSLHPGGTIYF
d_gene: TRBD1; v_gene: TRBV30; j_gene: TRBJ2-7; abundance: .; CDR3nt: TGTGCCTGGAGTCTTCCGGGACAGGTCCCCTACGAGCAGTACTTC; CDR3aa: CAWSLPGQVPYEQYF
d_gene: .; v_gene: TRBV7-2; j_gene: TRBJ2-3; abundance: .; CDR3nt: TGTGCCAGCAGCCGCACGAGCGGGTTCGGCACAGATACGCAGTATTTT; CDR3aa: CASSRTSGFGTDTQYF
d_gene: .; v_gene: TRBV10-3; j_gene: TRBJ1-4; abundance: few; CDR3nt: TGTGCCATCAGTGAGAGGGCCACAACTAATGAAAAACTGTTTTTT; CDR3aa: CAISERATTNEKLFF
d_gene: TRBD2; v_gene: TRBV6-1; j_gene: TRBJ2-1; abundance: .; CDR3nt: TGTGCCAGCAGTGTTGTCAGCGGGGGGTACAATGAGCAGTTCTTC; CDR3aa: CASSVVSGGYNEQFF
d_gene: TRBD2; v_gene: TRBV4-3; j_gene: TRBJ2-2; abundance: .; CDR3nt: TGCGCCAGCAGCCAACTTGGGGAGGGGATGAACACCGGGGAGCTGTTTTTT; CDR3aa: CASSQLGEGMNTGELFF
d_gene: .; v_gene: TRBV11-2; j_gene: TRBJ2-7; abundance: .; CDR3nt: TGTGCCAGCAGCACTCACCTGACTACCTACGAGCAGTACTTC; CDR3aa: CASSTHLTTYEQYF
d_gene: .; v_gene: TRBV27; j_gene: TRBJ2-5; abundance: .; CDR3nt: TGTGCCAGCAGTCACCCGGGGCGGGACCAAGAGACCCAGTACTTC; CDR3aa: CASSHPGRDQETQYF
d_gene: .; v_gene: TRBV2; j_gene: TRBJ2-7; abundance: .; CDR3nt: TGTGCCAGCAGGGATCGGGCGGATAGCTCCTACGAGCAGTACTTC; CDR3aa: CASRDRADSSYEQYF
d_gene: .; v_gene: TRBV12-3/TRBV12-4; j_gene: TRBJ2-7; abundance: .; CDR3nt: TGTGCCAGCACCCTTTCTGTTTTCTACGAGCAGTACTTC; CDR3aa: CASTLSVFYEQYF